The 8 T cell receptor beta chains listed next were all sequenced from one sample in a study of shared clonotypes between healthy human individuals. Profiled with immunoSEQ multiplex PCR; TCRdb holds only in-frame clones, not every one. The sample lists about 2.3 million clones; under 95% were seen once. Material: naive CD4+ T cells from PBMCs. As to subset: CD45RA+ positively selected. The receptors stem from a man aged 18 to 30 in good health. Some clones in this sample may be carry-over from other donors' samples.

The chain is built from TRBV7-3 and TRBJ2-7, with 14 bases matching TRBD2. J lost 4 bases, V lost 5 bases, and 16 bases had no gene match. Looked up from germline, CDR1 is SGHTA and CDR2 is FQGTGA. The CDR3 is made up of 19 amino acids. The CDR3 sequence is CASSPPGTSGSWAGYEQYF. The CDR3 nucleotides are TGTGCCAGCAGCCCTCCCGGGACTAGCGGGAGTTGGGCGGGTTACGAGCAGTACTTC.

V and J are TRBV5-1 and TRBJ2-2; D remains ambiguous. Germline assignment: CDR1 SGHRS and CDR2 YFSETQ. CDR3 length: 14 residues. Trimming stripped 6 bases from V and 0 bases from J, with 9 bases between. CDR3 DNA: TGCGCCAGCAACGGAAACGCGAACACCGGGGAGCTGTTTTTT. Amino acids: CASNGNANTGELFF.

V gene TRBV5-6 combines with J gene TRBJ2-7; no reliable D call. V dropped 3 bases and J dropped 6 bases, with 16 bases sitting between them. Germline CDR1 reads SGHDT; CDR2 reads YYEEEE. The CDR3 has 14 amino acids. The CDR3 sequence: CASSWGPGPLEQYF. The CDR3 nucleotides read TGTGCCAGCAGCTGGGGTCCTGGCCCTCTCGAGCAGTACTTC.

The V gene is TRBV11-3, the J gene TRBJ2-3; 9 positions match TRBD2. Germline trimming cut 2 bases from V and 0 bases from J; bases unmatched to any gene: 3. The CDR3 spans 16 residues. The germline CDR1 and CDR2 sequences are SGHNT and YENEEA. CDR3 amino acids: CASSLLAGLSTDTQYF. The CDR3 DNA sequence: TGTGCCAGCAGCTTACTAGCGGGACTTAGCACAGATACGCAGTATTTT. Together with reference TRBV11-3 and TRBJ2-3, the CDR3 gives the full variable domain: EAGVVQSPRYKIIEKKQPVAFWCNPISGHNTLYWYLQNLGQGPELLIRYENEEAVDDSQLPKDRFSAERLKGVDSTLKIQPAELGDSAVYLCASSLLAGLSTDTQYFGPGTRLTVL.

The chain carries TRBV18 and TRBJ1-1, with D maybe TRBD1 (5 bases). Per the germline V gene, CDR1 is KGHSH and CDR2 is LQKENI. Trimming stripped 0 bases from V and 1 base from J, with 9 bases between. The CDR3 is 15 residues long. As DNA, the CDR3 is TGTGCCAGCTCACCACCGCGGGGGGAGAACACTGAAGCTTTCTTT. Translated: CASSPPRGENTEAFF.

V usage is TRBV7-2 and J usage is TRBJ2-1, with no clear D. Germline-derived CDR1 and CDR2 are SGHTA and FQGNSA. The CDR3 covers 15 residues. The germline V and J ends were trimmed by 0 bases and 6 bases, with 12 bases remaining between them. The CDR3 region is CASSLAWPTFNEQFF. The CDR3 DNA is TGTGCCAGCAGCTTAGCTTGGCCTACTTTCAATGAGCAGTTCTTC.

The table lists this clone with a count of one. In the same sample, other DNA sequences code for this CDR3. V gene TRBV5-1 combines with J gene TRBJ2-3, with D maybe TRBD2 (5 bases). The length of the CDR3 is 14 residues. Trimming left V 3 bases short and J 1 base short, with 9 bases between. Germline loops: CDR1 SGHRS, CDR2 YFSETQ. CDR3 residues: CASSSSGGTDTQYF. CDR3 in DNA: TGCGCCAGCAGCTCGAGCGGCGGCACAGATACGCAGTATTTT.

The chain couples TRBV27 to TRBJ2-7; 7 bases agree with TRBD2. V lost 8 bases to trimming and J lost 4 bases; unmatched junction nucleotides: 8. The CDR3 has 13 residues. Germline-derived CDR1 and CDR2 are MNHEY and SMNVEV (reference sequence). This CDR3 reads CASGSGGRYEQYF. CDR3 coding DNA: TGTGCCAGCGGGTCGGGGGGTAGGTACGAGCAGTACTTC.